This T cell receptor beta chain comes out of a study of CD8 T cells in ankylosing spondylitis. This clonotype was seen a few times. Antigen specificity is unknown. The CDR3 loop spans 17 amino acids. CDR1 and CDR2 (germline): SGHAT, FQNNGV. The ends were cut back, 4 bases at V and 5 bases at J, with 23 bases in the middle. A quantitative 5'-RACE method, one with molecular barcodes, was used to make TCR beta libraries. TCRdb reprocessed the 5' RACE reads with MiXCR, giving one entry per CDR3 protein. The table records fewer than 450,000 distinct CDR3 sequences, under 20% of them present only once. Study-level findings and limits: A motif of 7 to 9 highly homologous TCR beta variants was seen as apparently characteristic of ankylosing spondylitis blood. The clones that were linked to disease were reported to be significantly enriched in matched synovial fluid samples from ankylosing spondylitis patients. Clones linked with disease were CD8+ and fairly uncommon in the peripheral blood.

The genes are TRBV11-2 and TRBJ1-1; TRBD1 is a possible D gene (6 bases). This clonotype originated in a male donor with ankylosing spondylitis. Sequencing was done on a sample of blood, either unsorted or a sorted T cell fraction (not recorded which). The DNA for the CDR3 is TGTGCCAGCAGCTCCTCGTGGGCGGGGGCCGCCCGGACTGAAGCTTTCTTT. Encoded protein: CASSSSWAGAARTEAFF.